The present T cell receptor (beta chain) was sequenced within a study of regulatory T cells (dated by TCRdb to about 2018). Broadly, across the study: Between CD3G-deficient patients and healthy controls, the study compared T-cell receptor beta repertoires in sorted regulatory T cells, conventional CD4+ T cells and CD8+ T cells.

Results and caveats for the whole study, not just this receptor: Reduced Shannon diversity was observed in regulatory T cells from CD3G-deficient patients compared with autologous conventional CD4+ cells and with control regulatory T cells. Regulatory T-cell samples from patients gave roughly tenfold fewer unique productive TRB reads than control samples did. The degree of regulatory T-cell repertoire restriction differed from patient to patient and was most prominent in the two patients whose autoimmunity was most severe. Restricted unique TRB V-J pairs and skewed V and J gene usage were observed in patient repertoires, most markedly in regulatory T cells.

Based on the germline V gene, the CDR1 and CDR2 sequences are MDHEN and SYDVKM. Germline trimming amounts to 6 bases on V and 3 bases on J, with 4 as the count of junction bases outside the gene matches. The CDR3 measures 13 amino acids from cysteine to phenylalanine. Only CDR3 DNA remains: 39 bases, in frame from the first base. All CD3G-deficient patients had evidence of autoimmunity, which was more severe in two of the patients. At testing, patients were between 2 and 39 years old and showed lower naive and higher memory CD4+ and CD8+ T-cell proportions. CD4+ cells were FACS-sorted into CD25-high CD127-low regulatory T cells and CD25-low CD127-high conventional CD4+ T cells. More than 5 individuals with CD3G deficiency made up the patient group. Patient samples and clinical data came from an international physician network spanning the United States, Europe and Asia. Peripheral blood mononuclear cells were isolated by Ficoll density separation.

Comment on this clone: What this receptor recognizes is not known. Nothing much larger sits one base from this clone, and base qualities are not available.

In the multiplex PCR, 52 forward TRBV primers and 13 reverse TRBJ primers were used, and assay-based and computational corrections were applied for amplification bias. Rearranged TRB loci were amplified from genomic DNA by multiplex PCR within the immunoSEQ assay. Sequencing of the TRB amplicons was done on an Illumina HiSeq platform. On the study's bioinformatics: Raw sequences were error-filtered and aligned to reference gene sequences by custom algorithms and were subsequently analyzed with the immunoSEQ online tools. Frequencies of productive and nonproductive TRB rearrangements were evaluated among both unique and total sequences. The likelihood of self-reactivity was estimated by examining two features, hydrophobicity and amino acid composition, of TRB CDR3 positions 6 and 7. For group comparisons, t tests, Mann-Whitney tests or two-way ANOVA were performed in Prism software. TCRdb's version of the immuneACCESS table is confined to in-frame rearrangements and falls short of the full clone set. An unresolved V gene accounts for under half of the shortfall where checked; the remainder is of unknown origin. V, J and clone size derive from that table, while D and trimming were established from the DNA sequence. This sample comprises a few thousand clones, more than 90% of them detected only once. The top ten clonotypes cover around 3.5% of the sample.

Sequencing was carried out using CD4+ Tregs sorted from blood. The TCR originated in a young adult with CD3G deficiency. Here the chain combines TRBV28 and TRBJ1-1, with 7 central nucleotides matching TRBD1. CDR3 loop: CASRDQGDTEAFF. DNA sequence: TGTGCCAGCAGGGATCAGGGGGACACTGAAGCTTTCTTT.